Listed below are T cell receptor beta chains from one sample, sequenced in a study of T cell changes during pregnancy in multiple sclerosis. The table came from immunoSEQ multiplex PCR; TCRdb's copy has only in-frame clones and leaves some out. The sample includes 50,000 to 75,000 clones, 91% of them seen just once. The source was peripheral blood, collected after pregnancy. All receptors derive from a female donor in good health, enrolled as a control in a pregnancy study. Each CDR3 is given with its conserved first and last residue. D genes are given only for firm matches. Expanded clones are given a class, and other clones once, few, many or no size at all.

v_gene	d_gene	abundance	j_gene	CDR3nt	CDR3aa
TRBV5-8	.	.	TRBJ2-7	TGTGCCAGCCCGGAGGGAACTTCGGAGTCCGAGCAGTACTTC	CASPEGTSESEQYF
TRBV2	.	.	TRBJ1-1	TGTGCCAGCAGTCTGAGCCGGAACACTGAAGCTTTCTTT	CASSLSRNTEAFF
TRBV6-4	TRBD1	few	TRBJ1-6	TGTGCCAGCAGTGACTCGACAGGGGCAAATTCACCCCTCCACTTT	CASSDSTGANSPLHF
TRBV9	.	.	TRBJ2-7	TGTGCCAGCAGCGTAGACGTGGGGAGCGGGGAGCAGTACTTC	CASSVDVGSGEQYF
TRBV6-5	.	.	TRBJ1-3	TGTGCCAGCAGTTACCGAAAACAGGAATCGGGAAACACCATATATTTT	CASSYRKQESGNTIYF
TRBV7-9	.	once	TRBJ2-7	TGTGCCAGCAGCCTGGGTAACAGGGCCTACGAGCAGTACTTC	CASSLGNRAYEQYF
TRBV7-2	TRBD2	once	TRBJ2-5	TGTGCCAGCAGCTTATTTAGCGGGGGGGCCGCAGAGACCCAGTACTTC	CASSLFSGGAAETQYF
TRBV5-1	TRBD2	.	TRBJ2-3	TGCGCCAGCAGCCTAGGACTAGCGGGGGCGCACGTAGATACGCAGTATTTT	CASSLGLAGAHVDTQYF
TRBV6-5	TRBD1	few	TRBJ1-2	TGTGCCAGCAGTTACTCCCTAGACAGGGCTCGAGGCTACACCTTC	CASSYSLDRARGYTF
TRBV7-3	.	.	TRBJ2-3	TGTGCCAGCAGCCCCTTGGCAGGGGTCACAGATACGCAGTATTTT	CASSPLAGVTDTQYF
TRBV11-2	.	.	TRBJ1-5	TGTGCCAGCAGCCCCTCTGGAGCGAGCAATCAGCCCCAGCATTTT	CASSPSGASNQPQHF
TRBV7-2	.	.	TRBJ1-2	TGTGCCAGCAGCTTATTGAGGGTCAGGGTTGGGGGCGGTGGCTACACCTTC	CASSLLRVRVGGGGYTF
TRBV2	.	once	TRBJ2-5	TGTGCCAGCAAGAGAGGGAGCCAAGAGACCCAGTACTTC	CASKRGSQETQYF
TRBV20-1	.	.	TRBJ2-1	TGCAGTGCTCCCCTTCCCCCAGGGAAGTTCTTC	CSAPLPPGKFF
TRBV11-3	.	.	TRBJ2-3	TGTGCCAGCAGCTTAGCGGTGGATACGCAGTATTTT	CASSLAVDTQYF
TRBV30	TRBD1	once	TRBJ1-6	TGTGCCTGGGGTCGCGGGACAGGGTACTCACCCCTCCACTTT	CAWGRGTGYSPLHF
TRBV28	TRBD1	.	TRBJ2-7	TGTGCCAGCAGTAACCGGGACAGGGGCTACGAGCAGTACTTC	CASSNRDRGYEQYF
TRBV6-5	.	.	TRBJ1-2	TGTGCCAGCAGGTTCCTTTATGGCTACACCTTC	CASRFLYGYTF
TRBV4-1	.	once	TRBJ1-2	TGCGCCAGCAGCCAAGGGCCCCAGGGGCGGAAAGCTAACTATGGCTACACCTTC	CASSQGPQGRKANYGYTF
TRBV6-6	.	once	TRBJ1-4	TGTGCCAGCAGTAGGGGGACAACAACTAATGAAAAACTGTTTTTT	CASSRGTTTNEKLFF
TRBV2	TRBD2	.	TRBJ2-3	TGTGCCAGCAGTGAAGGGGGAGGGACAGATACGCAGTATTTT	CASSEGGGTDTQYF
TRBV11-2	.	.	TRBJ2-6	TGTGCCAGCAGCGCAGGGTCCGGGGCCAACGTCCTGACTTTC	CASSAGSGANVLTF
TRBV27	TRBD1	.	TRBJ1-2	TGTGCCAGCAGTTTATCGGGGACAGGGGTTTGGGGCTACACCTTC	CASSLSGTGVWGYTF
TRBV5-4	TRBD1	.	TRBJ1-1	TGTGCCAGCAGCTTTACAGGGGGCGAGACTGAAGCTTTCTTT	CASSFTGGETEAFF
TRBV4-3	.	once	TRBJ2-5	TGCGCCAGCAGCCAAGATTGGGCTATTTGGTCGGAGACCCAGTACTTC	CASSQDWAIWSETQYF
TRBV7-2	.	.	TRBJ1-3	TGTGCCAGCAGCTTAGTGTGGCAGGACTTTAGCTCTGGAAACACCATATATTTT	CASSLVWQDFSSGNTIYF
TRBV9	TRBD2	once	TRBJ2-5	TGTGCCAGCAGCGTATATATAGGCGGGGGGGAGACCCAGTACTTC	CASSVYIGGGETQYF
TRBV4-3	TRBD1	once	TRBJ1-1	TGCGCCAGCAGCCAAGTTCTCGGACTGATAACCGGGACAGCGAACACTGAAGCTTTCTTT	CASSQVLGLITGTANTEAFF
TRBV7-2	TRBD1	few	TRBJ1-1	TGTGCCAGCAGCCCTTTAGGGGGCGCGCTTAACACTGAAGCTTTCTTT	CASSPLGGALNTEAFF